What follows is one TCR beta chain and its context. The antigen is undetermined. MiXCR, applied by TCRdb to the 5' RACE reads, yields one record per CDR3 protein. This table holds roughly 350,000 distinct CDR3 sequences, under 25% found once. The CDR3 consists of 14 residues. Trimming shortened V by 6 bases and J by 4 bases, and 13 bases separated the two germline ends. Germline V lookup: CDR1 LGHNT, CDR2 FRNRAP. The data belong to a study of T-cell memory formation after mild COVID-19. General study results and limits: Second-wave clones with a day 37 peak had unconfirmed SARS-CoV-2 specificity. The study detected some responding clones in pre-infection memory, suggesting cross-reactive memory joined.

The sample consisted of PBMCs or a T cell subset sorted from them (not recorded which). The TCR was taken from an adult woman who had mild COVID-19 (a few samples of this study predate the infection). Cell type and time point are not known. The chain carries TRBV12-5 and TRBJ2-1; TRBD2 might be the D (6 bases). The CDR3 DNA sequence: TGTGCTAGTGGCCAAGCCGGGGGTTACAATGAGCAGTTCTTC. Translating it yields CASGQAGGYNEQFF.